Listed below are T cell receptor beta chains from one sample, sequenced in a study of tumor-infiltrating lymphocytes in oesophageal squamous cell carcinoma. MiXCR, run by TCRdb on the PCR reads, gives a single entry per CDR3 protein. The data contain 15,000 to 20,000 distinct CDR3 sequences, roughly 40% of them singletons. The sample was normal esophageal tissue next to the tumor. The receptors shown here come from a female donor with esophageal squamous cell carcinoma. CDR3s include the opening cysteine and the closing phenylalanine or tryptophan. The D gene is left open where the match is weak. Only some rows state a clone size, as once, few, many or a class for expanded clones.

J: TRBJ2-7; D: -; V: TRBV7-2; size: -; CDR3: CASSLLRDYEQYF; DNA: TGTGCCAGCAGCTTACTCCGAGACTACGAGCAGTACTTC
J: TRBJ1-2; D: -; V: TRBV2; size: many; CDR3: CATQAGTSYGYTF; DNA: TGTGCCACCCAAGCCGGGACATCCTATGGCTACACCTTC
J: TRBJ1-2; D: -; V: TRBV6-1; size: many; CDR3: CASRTTEDYGYTF; DNA: TGTGCCAGCAGAACCACAGAGGACTATGGCTACACCTTC
J: TRBJ2-3; D: TRBD2; V: TRBV7-3; size: -; CDR3: CASSLNGGSRTDTQYF; DNA: TGTGCCAGCAGCTTAAATGGCGGGAGCAGGACAGATACGCAGTATTTT
J: TRBJ2-1; D: TRBD1; V: TRBV7-6; size: -; CDR3: CASSLGGQEQFF; DNA: TGTGCCAGCAGCTTAGGGGGACAGGAGCAGTTCTTC
J: TRBJ2-3; D: TRBD2; V: TRBV7-2; size: -; CDR3: CASSLIGTRNSQYF; DNA: TGTGCCAGCAGCTTAATCGGGACTAGAAATTCGCAGTATTTT
J: TRBJ1-2; D: -; V: TRBV7-2; size: -; CDR3: CASSPPKGF; DNA: TGTGCCAGCAGCCCACCAAAGGGCTTC
J: TRBJ2-1; D: TRBD2; V: TRBV10-1; size: many; CDR3: CASSPTSGSYNEQFF; DNA: TGCGCCAGCAGCCCTACTAGCGGGAGCTACAATGAGCAGTTCTTC
J: TRBJ2-7; D: -; V: TRBV7-2; size: -; CDR3: CASSLIPRSSYNEQYF; DNA: TGTGCCAGCAGCTTAATCCCGCGGAGCTCCTACAATGAGCAGTACTTC
J: TRBJ1-1; D: TRBD1; V: TRBV2; size: few; CDR3: CARGTENTEAFF; DNA: TGTGCCAGGGGGACAGAGAACACTGAAGCTTTCTTT
J: TRBJ2-3; D: -; V: TRBV7-9; size: medium-sized; CDR3: CASSLRSTPGTDTQYF; DNA: TGTGCCAGCAGCTTAAGGTCAACTCCAGGCACAGATACGCAGTATTTT
J: TRBJ2-1; D: -; V: TRBV5-1; size: -; CDR3: CASSLEHEQFF; DNA: TGCGCCAGCAGCTTGGAGCATGAGCAGTTCTTC
J: TRBJ1-1; D: -; V: TRBV10-2; size: -; CDR3: CASSDDDGRNTEAFF; DNA: TGCGCCAGCAGCGATGACGACGGGAGAAACACTGAAGCTTTCTTT
J: TRBJ2-1; D: TRBD1; V: TRBV5-6; size: -; CDR3: CASSRQGAHSNEQFF; DNA: TGTGCCAGCAGCCGACAGGGGGCGCATTCCAATGAGCAGTTCTTC